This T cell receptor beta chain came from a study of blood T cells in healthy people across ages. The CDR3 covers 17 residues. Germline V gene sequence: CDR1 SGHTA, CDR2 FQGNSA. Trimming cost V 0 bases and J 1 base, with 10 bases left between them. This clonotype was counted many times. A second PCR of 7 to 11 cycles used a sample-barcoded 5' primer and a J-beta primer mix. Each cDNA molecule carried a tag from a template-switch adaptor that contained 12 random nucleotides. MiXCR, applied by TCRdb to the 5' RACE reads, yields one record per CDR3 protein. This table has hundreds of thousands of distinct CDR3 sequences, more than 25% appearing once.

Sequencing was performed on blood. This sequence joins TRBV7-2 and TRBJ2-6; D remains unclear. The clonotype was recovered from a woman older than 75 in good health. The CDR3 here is CASSLALTGSGANVLTF. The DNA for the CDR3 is TGTGCCAGCAGCTTAGCGCTAACCGGATCTGGGGCCAACGTCCTGACTTTC.